The sequence of this TCR beta chain was determined in a study of cytomegalovirus exposure and HLA in healthy donors (dated by TCRdb to about 2017). Looking at the study overall: According to a later analysis, one platform produced both the 120 validation repertoires and the 700 or so repertoires of the first cohort. The study was designed to test whether signatures of past pathogen exposure could be identified by cataloging public T cell receptors. Besides the first cohort of approximately 710 subjects, a separate validation cohort made up of around 120 different subjects was used. To predict cytomegalovirus infection status, the study brought together high-throughput TCR immunosequencing, statistical association of individual TCRs with disease status, and machine learning. Overall results and qualifications from the work: A total of 164 TCR beta chains were listed by the study as associated with cytomegalovirus. Of the cluster scores, roughly 95% were above 0 in a later analysis, which found that TCRs clustered in the first cohort also tended to co-occur in the 120 or so validation repertoires. A later analysis had no HLA typing for the validation cohort, so co-occurrence there was scored across all 110 or so repertoires. Cytomegalovirus status was reported to be diagnosed by the classifier with high specificity and sensitivity in both the original and validation cohorts. It was suggested by the authors that the approach could potentially be generalized to other disease states and immunological phenotypes. Three of the identified cytomegalovirus-associated TCR beta chains were confirmed in vitro to be specific for cytomegalovirus antigens. Most TCR sequences were observed very rarely across donors, whereas some public TCRs were present in many individuals.

The CDR3 contains 14 residues, cysteine and phenylalanine counted. The CDR3 DNA has 42 bases and is translated from base 1. Per the germline V gene, SGHRS is the CDR1 and YFSETQ is the CDR2. Clipping removes 4 bases from V and 0 bases from J, with 3 as the unmatched junction base count. To note about this clone: What this receptor recognizes is not known. The input lacks base qualities; no much larger clone sits a single base away.

The donors belonged to the validation cohort of about 110 subjects, which was separate from the approximately 610-subject first cohort. The library relied on the immunoSEQ multiplex PCR assay. The original pipeline was this. A statistical classification framework was developed to diagnose cytomegalovirus status using the catalog of TCR beta chain sequences. Imported from immuneACCESS, the table was reduced by TCRdb to in-frame sequences with V and J called. These copies leave out some clones; in studies compared against another copy, an unresolved V gene accounts for under half, and the cause of the remainder is not known. From that table come the V and J calls and clone size; the DNA was used to work out D and trimming. The sample data list about 82,000 clones, and around 92% of these were observed just once. Clones ranked in the top ten supply over 0.65% of the sample.

Material for sequencing was PBMCs. The sequence is built from TRBV5-1 and TRBJ1-1, with TRBD1 matching 7 junction bases. The sequence derives from a man aged 18 to 30 in good health and CMV-seronegative. At the DNA level, the sequence is TGCGCCAGCAGCCTGGACAGGCTGAACACTGAAGCTTTCTTT. Protein translation: CASSLDRLNTEAFF.